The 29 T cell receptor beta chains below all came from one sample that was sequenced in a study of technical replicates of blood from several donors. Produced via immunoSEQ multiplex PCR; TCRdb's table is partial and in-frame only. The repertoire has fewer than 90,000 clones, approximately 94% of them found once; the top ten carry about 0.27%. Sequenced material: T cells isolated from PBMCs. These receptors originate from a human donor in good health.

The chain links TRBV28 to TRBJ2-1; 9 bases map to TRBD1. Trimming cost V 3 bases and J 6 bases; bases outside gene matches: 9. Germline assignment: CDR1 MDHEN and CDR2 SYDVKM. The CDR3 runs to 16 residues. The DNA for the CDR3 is TGTGCCAGCAGTTTGGGGACAGGGAGTTCGGTCAATGAGCAGTTCTTC. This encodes CASSLGTGSSVNEQFF.

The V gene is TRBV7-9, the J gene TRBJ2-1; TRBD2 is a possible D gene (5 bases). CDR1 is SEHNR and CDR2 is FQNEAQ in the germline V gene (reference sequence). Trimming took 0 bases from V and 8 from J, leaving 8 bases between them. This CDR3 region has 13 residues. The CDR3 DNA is TGTGCCAGCAGCTTAGCAGGCGGGTATGAGCAGTTCTTC. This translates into CASSLAGGYEQFF.

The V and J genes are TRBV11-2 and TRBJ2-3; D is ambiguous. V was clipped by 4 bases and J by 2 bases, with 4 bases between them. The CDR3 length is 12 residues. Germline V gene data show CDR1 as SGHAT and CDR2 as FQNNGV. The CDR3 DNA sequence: TGTGCCAGCAGCTCGTCCACAGATACGCAGTATTTT. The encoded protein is CASSSSTDTQYF.

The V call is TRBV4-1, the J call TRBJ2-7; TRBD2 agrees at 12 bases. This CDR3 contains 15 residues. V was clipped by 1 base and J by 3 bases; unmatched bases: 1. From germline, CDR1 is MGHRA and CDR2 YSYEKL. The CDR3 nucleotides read TGCGCCAGCAGCCAAGTGACTAGCGGGAGCTACGAGCAGTACTTC. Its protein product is CASSQVTSGSYEQYF.

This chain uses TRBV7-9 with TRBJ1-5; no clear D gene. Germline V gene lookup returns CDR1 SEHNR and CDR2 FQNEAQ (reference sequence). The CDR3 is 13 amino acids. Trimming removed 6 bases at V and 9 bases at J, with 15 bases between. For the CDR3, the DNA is TGTGCCAGCAGGATGACGGCCTCGGGGCCCCAGCATTTT. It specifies CASRMTASGPQHF.

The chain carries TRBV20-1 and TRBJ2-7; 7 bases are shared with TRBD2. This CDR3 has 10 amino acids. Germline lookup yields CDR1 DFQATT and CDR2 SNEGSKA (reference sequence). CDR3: CGGERWPTYF. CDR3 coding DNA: TGCGGGGGGGAGCGTTGGCCAACGTACTTC.

The CDR3 DNA reads as TGTGCCAGCAGTTACTGGGGGGGATACGAGCAGTACTTC. This codes for CASSYWGGYEQYF. The chain carries TRBV6-5 and TRBJ2-7, with TRBD2 identical over 7 bases. Germline loops: CDR1 MNHEY, CDR2 SVGAGI. The J segment lost 4 bases and the V segment lost 1 base, leaving 1 base of the junction unmatched. The CDR3 totals 13 residues.

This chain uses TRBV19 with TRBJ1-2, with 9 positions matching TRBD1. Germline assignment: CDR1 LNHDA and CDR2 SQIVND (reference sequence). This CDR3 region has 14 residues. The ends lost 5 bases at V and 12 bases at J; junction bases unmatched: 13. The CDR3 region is CASSGNPGQGKHTF. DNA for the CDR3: TGTGCCAGTAGTGGTAACCCGGGACAGGGAAAGCACACCTTC.

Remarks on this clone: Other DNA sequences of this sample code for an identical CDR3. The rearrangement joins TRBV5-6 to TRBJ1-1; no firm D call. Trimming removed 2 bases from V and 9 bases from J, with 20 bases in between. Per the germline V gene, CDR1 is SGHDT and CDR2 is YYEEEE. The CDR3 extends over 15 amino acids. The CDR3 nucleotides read TGTGCCAGCAGCTTTAGGACGGCTAGCGGTGGGAAAGCTTTCTTT. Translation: CASSFRTASGGKAFF.

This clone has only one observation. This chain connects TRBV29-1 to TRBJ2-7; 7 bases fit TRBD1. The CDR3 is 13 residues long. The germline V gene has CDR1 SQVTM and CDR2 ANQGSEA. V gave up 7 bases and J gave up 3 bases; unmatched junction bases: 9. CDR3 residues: CSALSDRDYEQYF. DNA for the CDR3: TGCAGCGCCCTATCCGACAGGGACTACGAGCAGTACTTC.

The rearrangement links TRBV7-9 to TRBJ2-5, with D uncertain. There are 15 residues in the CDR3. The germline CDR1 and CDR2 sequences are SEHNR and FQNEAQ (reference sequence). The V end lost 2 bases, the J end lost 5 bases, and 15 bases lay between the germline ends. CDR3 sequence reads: CASSLYLVGAETQYF. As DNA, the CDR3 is TGTGCCAGCAGCTTATATCTCGTTGGAGCGGAGACCCAGTACTTC.

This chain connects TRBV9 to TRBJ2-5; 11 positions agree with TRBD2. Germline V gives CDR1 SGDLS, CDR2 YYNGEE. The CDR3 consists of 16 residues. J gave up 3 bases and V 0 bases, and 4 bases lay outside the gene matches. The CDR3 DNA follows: TGTGCCAGCAGCGTAGGTATAGCGGGGGGGGAAGAGACCCAGTACTTC. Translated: CASSVGIAGGEETQYF.

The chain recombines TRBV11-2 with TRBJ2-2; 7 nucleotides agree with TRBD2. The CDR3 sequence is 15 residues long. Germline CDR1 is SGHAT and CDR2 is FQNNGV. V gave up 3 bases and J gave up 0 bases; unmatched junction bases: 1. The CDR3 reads CASSFLAANTGELFF. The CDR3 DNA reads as TGTGCCAGCAGCTTCCTAGCGGCGAACACCGGGGAGCTGTTTTTT.

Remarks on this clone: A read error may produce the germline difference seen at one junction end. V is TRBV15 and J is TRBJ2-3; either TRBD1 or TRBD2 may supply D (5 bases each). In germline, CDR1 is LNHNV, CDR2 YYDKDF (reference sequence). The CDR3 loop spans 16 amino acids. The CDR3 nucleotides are TGTGCCCCCAGGGCCAAAGCGGCGCCTAGCACAGATACGCAGTATTTT. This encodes CAPRAKAAPSTDTQYF.

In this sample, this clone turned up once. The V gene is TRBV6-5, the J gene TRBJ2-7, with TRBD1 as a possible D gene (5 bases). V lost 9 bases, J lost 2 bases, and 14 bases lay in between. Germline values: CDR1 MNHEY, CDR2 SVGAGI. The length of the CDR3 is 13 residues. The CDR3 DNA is TGTGCCAGTTCCAGGGCCAACGCCTACGAGCAGTACTTC. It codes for CASSRANAYEQYF.

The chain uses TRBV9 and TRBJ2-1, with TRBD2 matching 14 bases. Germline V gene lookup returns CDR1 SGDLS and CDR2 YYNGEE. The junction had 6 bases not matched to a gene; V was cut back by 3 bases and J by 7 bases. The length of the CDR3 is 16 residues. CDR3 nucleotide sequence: TGTGCCAGCAGCGCTCGACTAGCGGGGGGGCTAAATGAGCAGTTCTTC. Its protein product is CASSARLAGGLNEQFF.

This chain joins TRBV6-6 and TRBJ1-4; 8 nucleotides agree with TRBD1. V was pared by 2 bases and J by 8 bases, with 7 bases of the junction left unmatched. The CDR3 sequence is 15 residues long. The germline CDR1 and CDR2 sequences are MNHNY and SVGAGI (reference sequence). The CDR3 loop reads CASSYGDRSGEKLFF. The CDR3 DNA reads TGTGCCAGCAGTTACGGGGACAGGAGTGGCGAAAAACTGTTTTTT.

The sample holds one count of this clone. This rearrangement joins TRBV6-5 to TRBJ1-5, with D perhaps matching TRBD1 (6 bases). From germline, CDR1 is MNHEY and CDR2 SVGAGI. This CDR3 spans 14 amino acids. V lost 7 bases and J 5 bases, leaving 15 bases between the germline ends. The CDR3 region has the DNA TGTGCCAGCAAGAAGAGGGGGTTGTATCAGCCCCAGCATTTT. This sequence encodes CASKKRGLYQPQHF.

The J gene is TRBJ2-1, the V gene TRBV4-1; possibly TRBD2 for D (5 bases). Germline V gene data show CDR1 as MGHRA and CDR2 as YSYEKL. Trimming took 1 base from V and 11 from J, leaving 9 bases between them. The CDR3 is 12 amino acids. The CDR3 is CASSQVGGKQFF. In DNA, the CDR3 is TGCGCCAGCAGCCAAGTTGGAGGAAAGCAGTTCTTC.

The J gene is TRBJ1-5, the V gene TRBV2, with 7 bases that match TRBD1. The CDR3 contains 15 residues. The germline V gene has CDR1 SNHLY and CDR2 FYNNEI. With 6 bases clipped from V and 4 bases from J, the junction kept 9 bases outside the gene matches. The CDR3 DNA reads TGTGCCAGCAGAACCGGGACAGCTGATAATCAGCCCCAGCATTTT. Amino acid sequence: CASRTGTADNQPQHF.

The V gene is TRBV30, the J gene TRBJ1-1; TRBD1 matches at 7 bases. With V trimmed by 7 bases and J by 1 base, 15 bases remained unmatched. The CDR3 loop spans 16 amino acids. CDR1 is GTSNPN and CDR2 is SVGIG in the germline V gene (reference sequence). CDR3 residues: CAYQRGDRVRNTEAFF. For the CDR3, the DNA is TGTGCCTACCAAAGAGGAGACAGGGTGAGGAACACTGAAGCTTTCTTT.

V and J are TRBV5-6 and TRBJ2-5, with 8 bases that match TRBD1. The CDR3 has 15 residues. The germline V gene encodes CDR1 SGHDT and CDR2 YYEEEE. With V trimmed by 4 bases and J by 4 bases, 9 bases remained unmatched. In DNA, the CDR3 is TGTGCCAGCAGCCCACAGACAGGGGAGGCAGAGACCCAGTACTTC. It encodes CASSPQTGEAETQYF.

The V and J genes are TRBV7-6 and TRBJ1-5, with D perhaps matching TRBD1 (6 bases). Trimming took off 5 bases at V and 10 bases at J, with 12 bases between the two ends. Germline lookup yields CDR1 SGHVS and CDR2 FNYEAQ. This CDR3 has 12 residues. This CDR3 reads CASSALQGPQHF. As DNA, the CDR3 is TGTGCCAGCAGCGCCTTACAGGGTCCCCAGCATTTT.

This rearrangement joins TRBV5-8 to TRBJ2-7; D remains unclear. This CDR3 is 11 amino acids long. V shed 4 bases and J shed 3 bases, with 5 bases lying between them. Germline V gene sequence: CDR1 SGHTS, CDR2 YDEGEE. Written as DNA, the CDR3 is TGTGCCAGCAGCCCGGTCTACGAGCAGTACTTC. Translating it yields CASSPVYEQYF. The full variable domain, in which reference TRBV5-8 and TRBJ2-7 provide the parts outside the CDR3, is EAGVTQSPTHLIKTRGQQATLRCSPISGHTSVYWYQQALGLGLQFLLWYDEGEERNRGNFPPRFSGRQFPNYSSELNVNALELEDSALYLCASSPVYEQYFGPGTRLTVT.

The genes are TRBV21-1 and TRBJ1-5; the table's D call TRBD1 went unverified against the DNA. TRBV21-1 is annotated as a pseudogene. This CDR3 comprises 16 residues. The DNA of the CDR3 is TGTGCCAGCAGCAAACGGAAGTACAGGGGGCGTCAGCCCCAGCATTTT. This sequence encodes CASSKRKYRGRQPQHF.

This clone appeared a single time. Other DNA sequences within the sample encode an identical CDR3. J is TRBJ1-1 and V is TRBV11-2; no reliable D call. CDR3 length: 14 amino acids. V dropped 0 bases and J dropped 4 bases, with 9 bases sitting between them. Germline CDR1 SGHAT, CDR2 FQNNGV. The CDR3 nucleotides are TGTGCCAGCAGCTTAGAGGTGGTCGGCACTGAAGCTTTCTTT. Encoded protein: CASSLEVVGTEAFF.

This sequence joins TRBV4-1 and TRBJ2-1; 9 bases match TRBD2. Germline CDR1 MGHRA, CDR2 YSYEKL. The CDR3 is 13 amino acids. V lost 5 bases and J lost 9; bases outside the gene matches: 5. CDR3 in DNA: TGCGCCAGCAGCGCGGGGGGGTCTCTTGAGCAGTTCTTC. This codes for CASSAGGSLEQFF.

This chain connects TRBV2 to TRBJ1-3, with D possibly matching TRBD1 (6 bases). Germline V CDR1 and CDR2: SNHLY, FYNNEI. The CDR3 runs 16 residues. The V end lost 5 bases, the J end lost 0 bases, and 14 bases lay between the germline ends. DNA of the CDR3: TGTGCCAGCAGTCGAAGAGGACAGAGCTCTGGAAACACCATATATTTT. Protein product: CASSRRGQSSGNTIYF.

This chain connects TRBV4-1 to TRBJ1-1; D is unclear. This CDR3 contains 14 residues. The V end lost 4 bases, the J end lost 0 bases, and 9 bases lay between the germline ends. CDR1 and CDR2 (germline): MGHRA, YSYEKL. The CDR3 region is CASSPRAVNTEAFF. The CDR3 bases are TGCGCCAGCAGCCCGCGGGCGGTGAACACTGAAGCTTTCTTT.